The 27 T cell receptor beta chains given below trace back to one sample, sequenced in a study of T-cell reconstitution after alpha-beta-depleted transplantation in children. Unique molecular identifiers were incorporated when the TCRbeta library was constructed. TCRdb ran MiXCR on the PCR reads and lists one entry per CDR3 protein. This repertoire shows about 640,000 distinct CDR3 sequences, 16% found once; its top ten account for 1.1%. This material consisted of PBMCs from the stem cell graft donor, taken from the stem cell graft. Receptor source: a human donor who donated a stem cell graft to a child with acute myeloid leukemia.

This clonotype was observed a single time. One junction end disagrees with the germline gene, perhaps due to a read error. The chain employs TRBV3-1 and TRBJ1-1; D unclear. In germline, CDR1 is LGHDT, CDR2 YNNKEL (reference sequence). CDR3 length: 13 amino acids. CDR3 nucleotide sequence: TGTGCCAGCAGCCCCGGGCCGAACACTGACGCTTTCTTT. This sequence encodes CASSPGPNTDAFF.

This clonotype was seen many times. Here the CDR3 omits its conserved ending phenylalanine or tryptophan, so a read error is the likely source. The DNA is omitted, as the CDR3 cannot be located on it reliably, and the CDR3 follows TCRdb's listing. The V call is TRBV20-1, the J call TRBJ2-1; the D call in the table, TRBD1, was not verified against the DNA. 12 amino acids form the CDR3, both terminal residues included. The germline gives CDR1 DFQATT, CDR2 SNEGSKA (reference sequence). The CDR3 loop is CSARGGGGQIQI.

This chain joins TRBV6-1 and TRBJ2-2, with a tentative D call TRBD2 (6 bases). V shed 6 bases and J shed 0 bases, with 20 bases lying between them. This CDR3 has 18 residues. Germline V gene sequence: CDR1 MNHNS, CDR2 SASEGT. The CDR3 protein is CASREGMGGATNTGELFF. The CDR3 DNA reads TGTGCCAGCAGAGAGGGGATGGGGGGTGCTACGAACACCGGGGAGCTGTTTTTT.

The DNA for the CDR3 is TGTGCCAGCAGCTTAGGGGGTGGATTTAACACCGGGGAGCTGTTTTTT. As protein: CASSLGGGFNTGELFF. The chain joins TRBV7-2 to TRBJ2-2; D not resolved. The germline V gene encodes CDR1 SGHTA and CDR2 FQGNSA. V gave up 1 base and J gave up 2 bases, with 11 bases separating them. The CDR3 length is 16 residues.

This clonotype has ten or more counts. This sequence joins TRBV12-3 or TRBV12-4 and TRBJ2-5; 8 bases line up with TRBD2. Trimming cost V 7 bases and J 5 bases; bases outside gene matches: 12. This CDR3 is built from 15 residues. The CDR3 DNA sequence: TGTGCCAGCACCACCGGGGGGGTAGTTGCGGAGACCCAGTACTTC. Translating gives CASTTGGVVAETQYF.

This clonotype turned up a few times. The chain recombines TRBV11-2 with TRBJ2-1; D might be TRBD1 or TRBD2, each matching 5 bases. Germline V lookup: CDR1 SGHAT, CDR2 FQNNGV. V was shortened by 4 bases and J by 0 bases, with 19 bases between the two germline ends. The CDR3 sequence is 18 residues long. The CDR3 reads CASSSGPAGAASYNEQFF. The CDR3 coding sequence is TGTGCCAGCAGCTCAGGTCCCGCCGGGGCCGCCTCCTACAATGAGCAGTTCTTC.

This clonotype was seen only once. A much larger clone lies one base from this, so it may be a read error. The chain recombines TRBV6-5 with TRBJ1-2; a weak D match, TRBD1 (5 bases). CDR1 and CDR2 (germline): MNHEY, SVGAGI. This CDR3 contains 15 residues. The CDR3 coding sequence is TGTGCCAACAGTTACGGGAGGGGACCCTTCTATGGCTACACCTTC. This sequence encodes CANSYGRGPFYGYTF.

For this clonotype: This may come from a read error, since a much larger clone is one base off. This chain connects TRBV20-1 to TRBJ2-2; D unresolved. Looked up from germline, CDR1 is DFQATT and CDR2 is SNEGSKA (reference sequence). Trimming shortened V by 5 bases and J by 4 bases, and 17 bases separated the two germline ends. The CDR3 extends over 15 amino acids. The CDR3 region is CSAPLRGPTTGELFF. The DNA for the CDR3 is TGCAGTGCTCCCCTCAGAGGCCCAACCACCGGGGAGCTGTTTTTT.

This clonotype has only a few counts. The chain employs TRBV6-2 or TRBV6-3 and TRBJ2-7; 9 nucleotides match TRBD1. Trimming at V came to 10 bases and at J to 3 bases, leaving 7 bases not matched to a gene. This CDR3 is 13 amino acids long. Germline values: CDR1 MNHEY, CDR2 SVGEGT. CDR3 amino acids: CATRDREGYEQYF. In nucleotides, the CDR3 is TGTGCCACCAGGGACAGGGAAGGCTACGAGCAGTACTTC.

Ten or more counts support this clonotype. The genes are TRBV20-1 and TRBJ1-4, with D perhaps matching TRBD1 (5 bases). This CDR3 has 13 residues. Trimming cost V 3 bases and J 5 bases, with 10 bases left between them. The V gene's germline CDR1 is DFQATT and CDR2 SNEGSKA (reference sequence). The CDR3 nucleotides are TGCAGTGCTAGTTGGCAGGGAAATGAAAAACTGTTTTTT. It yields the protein CSASWQGNEKLFF.

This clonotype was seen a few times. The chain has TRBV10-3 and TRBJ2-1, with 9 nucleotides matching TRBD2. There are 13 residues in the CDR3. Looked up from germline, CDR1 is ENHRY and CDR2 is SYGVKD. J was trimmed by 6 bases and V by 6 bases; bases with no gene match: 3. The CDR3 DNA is TGTGCCATCAGGGATAGCGGGGGCAATGAGCAGTTCTTC. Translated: CAIRDSGGNEQFF.

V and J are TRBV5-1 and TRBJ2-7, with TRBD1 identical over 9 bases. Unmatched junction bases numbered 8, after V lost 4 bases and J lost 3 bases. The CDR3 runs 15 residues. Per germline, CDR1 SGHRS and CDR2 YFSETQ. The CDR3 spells CASSEGTGFFYEQYF. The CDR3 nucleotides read TGCGCCAGCAGCGAAGGGACAGGGTTTTTCTACGAGCAGTACTTC.

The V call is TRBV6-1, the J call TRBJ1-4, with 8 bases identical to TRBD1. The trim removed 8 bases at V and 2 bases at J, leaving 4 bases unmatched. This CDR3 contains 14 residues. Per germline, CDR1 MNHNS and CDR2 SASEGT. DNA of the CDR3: TGTGCCAGCCTCCCAGGGGGCACTAATGAAAAACTGTTTTTT. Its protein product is CASLPGGTNEKLFF.

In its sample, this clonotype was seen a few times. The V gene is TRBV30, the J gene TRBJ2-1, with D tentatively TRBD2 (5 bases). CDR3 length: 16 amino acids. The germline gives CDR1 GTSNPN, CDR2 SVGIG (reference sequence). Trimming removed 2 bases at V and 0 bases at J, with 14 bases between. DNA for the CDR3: TGTGCCTGGAGTAGGGAACTTAGCGTCTCCTACAATGAGCAGTTCTTC. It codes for CAWSRELSVSYNEQFF.

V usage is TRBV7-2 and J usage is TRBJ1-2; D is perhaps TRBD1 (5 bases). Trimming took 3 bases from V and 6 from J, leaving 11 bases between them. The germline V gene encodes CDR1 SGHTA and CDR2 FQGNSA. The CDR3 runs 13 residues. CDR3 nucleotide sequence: TGTGCCAGCAGCTTTGGGACCGAACATGGCTACACCTTC. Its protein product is CASSFGTEHGYTF.

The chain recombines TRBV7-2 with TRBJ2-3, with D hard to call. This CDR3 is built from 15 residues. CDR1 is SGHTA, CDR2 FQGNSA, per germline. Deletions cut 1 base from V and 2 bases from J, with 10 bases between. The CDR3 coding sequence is TGTGCCAGCAGCTTAGATGGTCATTACACAGATACGCAGTATTTT. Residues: CASSLDGHYTDTQYF.

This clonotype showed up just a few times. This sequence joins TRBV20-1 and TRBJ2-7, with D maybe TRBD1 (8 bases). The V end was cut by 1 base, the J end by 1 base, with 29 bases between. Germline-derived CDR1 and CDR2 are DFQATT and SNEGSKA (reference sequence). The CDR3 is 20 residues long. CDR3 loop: CSARGTRVQGGTFRSYEQYF. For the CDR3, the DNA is TGCAGTGCTAGAGGTACTCGAGTACAGGGGGGGACGTTTAGATCCTACGAGCAGTACTTC.

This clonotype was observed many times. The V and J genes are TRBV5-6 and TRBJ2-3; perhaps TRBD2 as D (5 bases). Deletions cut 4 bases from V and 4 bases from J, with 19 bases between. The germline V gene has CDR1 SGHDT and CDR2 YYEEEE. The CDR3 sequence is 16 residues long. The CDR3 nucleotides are TGTGCCAGCAGCAATGTCCCCGGGGATTCGGCAGATACGCAGTATTTT. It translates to CASSNVPGDSADTQYF.

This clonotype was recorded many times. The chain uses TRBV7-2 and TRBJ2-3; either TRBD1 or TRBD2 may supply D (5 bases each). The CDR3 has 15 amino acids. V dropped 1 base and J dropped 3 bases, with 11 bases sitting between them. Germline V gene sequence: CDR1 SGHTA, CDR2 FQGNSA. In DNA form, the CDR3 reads TGTGCCAGCAGCTTAGGAGGGGTTAGGACAGATACGCAGTATTTT. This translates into CASSLGGVRTDTQYF.

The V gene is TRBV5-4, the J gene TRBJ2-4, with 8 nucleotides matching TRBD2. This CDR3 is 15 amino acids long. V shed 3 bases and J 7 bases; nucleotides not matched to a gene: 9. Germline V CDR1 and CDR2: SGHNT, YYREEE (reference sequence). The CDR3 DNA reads TGTGCCAGCAGCTCTGTTAGCGGGGAACCCAACATTCAGTACTTC. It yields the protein CASSSVSGEPNIQYF.

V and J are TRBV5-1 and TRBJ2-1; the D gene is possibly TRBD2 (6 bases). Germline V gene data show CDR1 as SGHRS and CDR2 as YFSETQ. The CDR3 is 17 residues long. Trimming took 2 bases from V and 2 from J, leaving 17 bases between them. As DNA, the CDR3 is TGCGCCAGCAGCTTTAACCGGGACTCCCGGACCTACAATGAGCAGTTCTTC. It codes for CASSFNRDSRTYNEQFF.

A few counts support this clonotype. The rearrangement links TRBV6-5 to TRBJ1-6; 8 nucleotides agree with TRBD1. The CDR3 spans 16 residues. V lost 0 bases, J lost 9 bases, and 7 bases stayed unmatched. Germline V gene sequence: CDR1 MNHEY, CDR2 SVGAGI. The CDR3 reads CASSYSGTGGGSPLHF. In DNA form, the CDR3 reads TGTGCCAGCAGTTACTCTGGGACAGGTGGGGGTTCACCCCTCCACTTT.

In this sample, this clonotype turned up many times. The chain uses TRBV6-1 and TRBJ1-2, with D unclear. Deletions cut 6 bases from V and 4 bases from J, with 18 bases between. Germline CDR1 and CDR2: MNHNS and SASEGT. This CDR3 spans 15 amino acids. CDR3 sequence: CASRISDGRGYGYTF. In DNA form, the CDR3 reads TGTGCCAGCAGGATCTCAGACGGGCGAGGCTATGGCTACACCTTC.

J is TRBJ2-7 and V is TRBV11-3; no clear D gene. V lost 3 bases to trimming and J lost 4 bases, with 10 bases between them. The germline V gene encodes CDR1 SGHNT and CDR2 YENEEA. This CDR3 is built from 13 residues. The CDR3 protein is CASSFGRMYEQYF. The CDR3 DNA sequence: TGTGCCAGCAGCTTCGGCAGGATGTACGAGCAGTACTTC. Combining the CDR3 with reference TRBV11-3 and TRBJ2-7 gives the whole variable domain EAGVVQSPRYKIIEKKQPVAFWCNPISGHNTLYWYLQNLGQGPELLIRYENEEAVDDSQLPKDRFSAERLKGVDSTLKIQPAELGDSAVYLCASSFGRMYEQYFGPGTRLTVT.

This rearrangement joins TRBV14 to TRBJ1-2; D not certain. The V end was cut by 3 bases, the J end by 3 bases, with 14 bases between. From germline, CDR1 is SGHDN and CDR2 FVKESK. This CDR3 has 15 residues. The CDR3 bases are TGTGCCAGCAGCCAGTCCTCGACCCCTTACTATGGCTACACCTTC. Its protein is CASSQSSTPYYGYTF.

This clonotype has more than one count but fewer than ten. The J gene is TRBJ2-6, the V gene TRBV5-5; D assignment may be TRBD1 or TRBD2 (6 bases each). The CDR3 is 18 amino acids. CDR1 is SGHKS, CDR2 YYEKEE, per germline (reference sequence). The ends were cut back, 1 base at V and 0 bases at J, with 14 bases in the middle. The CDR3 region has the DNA TGTGCCAGCAGCTTGTCGACACCGGGGGCCTCTGGGGCCAACGTCCTGACTTTC. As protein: CASSLSTPGASGANVLTF. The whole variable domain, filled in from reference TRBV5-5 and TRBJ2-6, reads DAGVTQSPTHLIKTRGQQVTLRCSPISGHKSVSWYQQVLGQGPQFIFQYYEKEERGRGNFPDRFSARQFPNYSSELNVNALLLGDSALYLCASSLSTPGASGANVLTFGAGSRLTVL.

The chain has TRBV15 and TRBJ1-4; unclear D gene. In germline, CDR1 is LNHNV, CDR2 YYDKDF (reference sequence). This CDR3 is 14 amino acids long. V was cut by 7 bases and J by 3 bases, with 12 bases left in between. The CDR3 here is CATTGSRPNEKLFF. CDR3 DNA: TGTGCCACCACGGGGAGTAGGCCTAATGAAAAACTGTTTTTT.